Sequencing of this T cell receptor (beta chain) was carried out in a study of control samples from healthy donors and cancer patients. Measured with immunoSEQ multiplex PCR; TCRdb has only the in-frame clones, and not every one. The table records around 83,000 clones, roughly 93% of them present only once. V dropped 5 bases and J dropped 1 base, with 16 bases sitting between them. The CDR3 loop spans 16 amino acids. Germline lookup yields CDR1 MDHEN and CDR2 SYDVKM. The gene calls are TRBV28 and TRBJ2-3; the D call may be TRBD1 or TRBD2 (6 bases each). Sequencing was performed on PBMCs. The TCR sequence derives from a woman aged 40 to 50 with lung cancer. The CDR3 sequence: CASSPSYGGRTDTQYF. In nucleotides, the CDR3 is TGTGCCAGCAGTCCCTCGTACGGGGGCCGCACAGATACGCAGTATTTT.